The present entry profiles one T cell receptor beta chain with its context. Its antigen is unidentified. This sample was included in a study of Ad26.COV2.S vaccination and SARS-CoV-2 variants. Study background: Once, or twice with 56 days between doses, Ad26.COV2.S was given intramuscularly.

Method: immunoSEQ multiplex PCR; TCRdb's copy keeps in-frame clones and lacks some. The data hold about 420,000 clones, with 85% to 90% observed a single time. Study results and caveats: Spike-specific TCR breadth ran higher among vaccine recipients than placebo recipients.

This CDR3 is 19 amino acids long. V shed 5 bases and J shed 7 bases, with 30 bases lying between them. Germline V gene sequence: CDR1 SGHTA, CDR2 FQGTGA. Treatment given: some 19 received Ad26.COV2.S at low or high dose, single or two shots; several received placebo; per-sample allocation not given. The samples date from day 63 after the first vaccine or placebo injection. Sequences were derived from peripheral blood, sampled in a trial of Ad26.COV2.S vaccine versus placebo. The genes are TRBV7-3 and TRBJ2-1; tentatively, D is TRBD1 or TRBD2 (5 bases each). The receptor's source is a person aged 18-60 years who received the Ad26.COV2.S COVID-19 vaccine or a placebo. The CDR3: CASSMSPGTVVGLLNEQFF. The CDR3 DNA is TGTGCCAGCAGCATGAGTCCCGGGACGGTGGTGGGGCTTTTGAATGAGCAGTTCTTC.